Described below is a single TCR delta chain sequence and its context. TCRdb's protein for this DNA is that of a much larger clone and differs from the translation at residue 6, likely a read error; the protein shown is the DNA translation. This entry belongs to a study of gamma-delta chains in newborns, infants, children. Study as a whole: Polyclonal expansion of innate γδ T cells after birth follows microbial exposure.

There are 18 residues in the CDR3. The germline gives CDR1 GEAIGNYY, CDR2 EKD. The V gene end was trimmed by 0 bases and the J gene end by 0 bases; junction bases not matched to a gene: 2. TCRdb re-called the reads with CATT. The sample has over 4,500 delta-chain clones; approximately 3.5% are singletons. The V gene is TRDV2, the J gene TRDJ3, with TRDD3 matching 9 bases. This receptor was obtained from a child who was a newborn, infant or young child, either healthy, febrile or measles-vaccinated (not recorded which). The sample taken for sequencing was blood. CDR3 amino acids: CACDTHWGSSWDTRQMFF. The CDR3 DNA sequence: TGTGCCTGTGACACCCACTGGGGGAGCTCCTGGGACACCCGACAGATGTTTTTC.